A selection of T cell receptor beta chains follows, all from one sample in a study of cytomegalovirus exposure and HLA in healthy donors. The method was immunoSEQ multiplex PCR; TCRdb's version includes in-frame clones alone and lacks a portion of them. The listing contains about 160,000 clones. Sequences were obtained from PBMCs. These receptor sequences come from a man younger than 40 in good health and CMV-seronegative. Each CDR3 is given with its conserved first and last residue. D genes are given only for firm matches. The size of a clone is reported for some rows only, either as once, few or many, or as a class for expanded clones.

TRBJ2-1,TRBD2,18,.,TRBV4-3,TGCGCCAGCAGCCAAGAGGGGCTAGCGGGAGGTTCCTACAATGAGCAGTTCTTC,CASSQEGLAGGSYNEQFF
TRBJ2-2,.,17,.,TRBV14,TGTGCCAGCAGCCGGAATAGGGGGTTGGGGAACACCGGGGAGCTGTTTTTT,CASSRNRGLGNTGELFF
TRBJ1-2,.,13,.,TRBV30,TGTGCCTGGAGTGTAGACAGGAACTATGGCTACACCTTC,CAWSVDRNYGYTF
TRBJ1-2,.,14,.,TRBV4-1,TGCGCCAGCAGCCAAGAGGGGACTTTATATGGCTACACCTTC,CASSQEGTLYGYTF
TRBJ1-5,.,14,.,TRBV6-6,TGTGCCAGCGACCAGGAAGTAAGCAATCAGCCCCAGCATTTT,CASDQEVSNQPQHF
TRBJ1-2,.,12,.,TRBV16,TGTGCCAGCAGCCCCCAGGGTTATGGCTACACCTTC,CASSPQGYGYTF
TRBJ2-1,TRBD2,16,.,TRBV19,TGTGCCAGTAGCCAGGGACTAGCGGGAGGACTAAATGAGCAGTTCTTC,CASSQGLAGGLNEQFF
TRBJ2-1,TRBD2,16,.,TRBV6-6,TGTGCCAGCAGTTACATACTAGCGGGAGGGAACAATGAGCAGTTCTTC,CASSYILAGGNNEQFF
TRBJ2-7,TRBD1,16,.,TRBV5-6,TGTGCCAGCAGCTCAAGGGGACAGCACGTAACCTACGAGCAGTACTTC,CASSSRGQHVTYEQYF
TRBJ2-1,.,15,.,TRBV5-1,TGCGCCAGCAGCTTGGGAACGGGGGTATACAATGAGCAGTTCTTC,CASSLGTGVYNEQFF
TRBJ1-1,TRBD1,14,.,TRBV6-1,TGTGCCAGCAGCTCTGGACAGGGCGGCACTGAAGCTTTCTTT,CASSSGQGGTEAFF
TRBJ1-3,.,17,.,TRBV5-6,TGTGCCAGCAGCTTAGGATATGGGGGCGACTCTGGAAACACCATATATTTT,CASSLGYGGDSGNTIYF
TRBJ2-7,.,17,.,TRBV5-1,TGCGCCAGCAGCTCCCTCGGCTCGGGAGGAGGGGGTGACGAGCAGTACTTC,CASSSLGSGGGGDEQYF
TRBJ2-1,TRBD2,17,.,TRBV5-4,TGTGCCAGCAGCCCCGGAACCGGGACTAGCATCCACAATGAGCAGTTCTTC,CASSPGTGTSIHNEQFF
TRBJ1-4,TRBD1,17,.,TRBV23-1,TGCGCCAGCAGTGCCGACAGGGACTCCGCAACTAATGAAAAACTGTTTTTT,CASSADRDSATNEKLFF
TRBJ2-7,TRBD1,14,medium-sized,TRBV5-1,TGCGCCAGCAGCCATAGACAGGGAGCCTACGAGCAGTACTTC,CASSHRQGAYEQYF
TRBJ2-5,.,13,.,TRBV5-1,TGCGCCAGCAGCGAGGACACTCAAGAGACCCAGTACTTC,CASSEDTQETQYF
TRBJ2-7,TRBD1,14,.,TRBV18,TGTGCCAGCTCACCGGGGACAGGGGATCTCGAGCAGTACTTC,CASSPGTGDLEQYF
TRBJ1-1,TRBD1,14,.,TRBV7-2,TGTGCCAGCAGCGCGGACAGGGGTTGGACTGAAGCTTTCTTT,CASSADRGWTEAFF
TRBJ2-3,TRBD1,16,.,TRBV4-1,TGCGCCAGCAGCCAAGATTGGGACAGGGGACCAGATACGCAGTATTTT,CASSQDWDRGPDTQYF
TRBJ1-2,.,13,.,TRBV19,TGTGCCAACAGACAGACTGAAAACTATGGCTACACCTTC,CANRQTENYGYTF
TRBJ2-1,.,15,.,TRBV4-1,TGCGCCAGCAGCCAAGACTGGGCCGGCTACAATGAGCAGTTCTTC,CASSQDWAGYNEQFF
TRBJ2-5,.,12,.,TRBV30,TGTGCCTTCGCTGCCGCGAGGGAGACCCAGTACTTC,CAFAAARETQYF
TRBJ2-1,.,14,.,TRBV6-5,TGTGCCAGCAGTTACGGCGGGTACTACAATGAGCAGTTCTTC,CASSYGGYYNEQFF
TRBJ2-6,.,15,.,TRBV9,TGTGCCAGCAGCGGGGGGGGCGCTGGGGCCAACGTCCTGACTTTC,CASSGGGAGANVLTF
TRBJ2-7,.,15,.,TRBV11-2,TGTGCCAGCAGCTTGACCGGGATTCTGACTTACGAGCAGTACTTC,CASSLTGILTYEQYF
TRBJ1-2,TRBD1,14,.,TRBV2,TGTGCCAGCAATGCAGACAGGGAGGAATATGGCTACACCTTC,CASNADREEYGYTF
TRBJ2-3,.,15,.,TRBV7-3,TGTGCCAGCAGCTTATCCGGGGTCGAGCAAGATACGCAGTATTTT,CASSLSGVEQDTQYF
TRBJ2-3,.,14,.,TRBV27,TGTGCCAGCAGCGTAGCGGAGTGGACAGATACGCAGTATTTT,CASSVAEWTDTQYF
TRBJ2-3,.,16,.,TRBV10-3,TGTGGGGTCGGGAATCTAGGAGGGACCGGCGCAGATACGCAGTATTTT,CGVGNLGGTGADTQYF